This T cell receptor beta chain was sequenced in a study of cytomegalovirus exposure and HLA in healthy donors. Study results and limitations: An analysis that came later showed most CMV-associated TCR beta chains appearing HLA-restricted.

Use of 60 Vbeta and 13 Jbeta primers characterized the PCR. Repertoires were generated with immunoSEQ multiplex PCR, while TCRdb's copy carries only in-frame clones and drops some. The sample shows around 140,000 clones, 60% to 85% of them seen only once. On this clone itself: Antigen unknown.

The donors gave bone marrow, and they were healthy. V gave up 2 bases and J gave up 5 bases, with 12 bases separating them. There are 14 residues in the CDR3. Germline CDR1 MNHNS, CDR2 SASEGT. Sequenced: PBMCs. The receptor was derived from a female donor in good health and CMV-seropositive. The chain recombines TRBV6-1 with TRBJ2-5; D perhaps matches TRBD1 (5 bases). The CDR3 is CASSEYQGGETQYF. The DNA of the CDR3 is TGTGCCAGCAGTGAATATCAGGGTGGGGAGACCCAGTACTTC.